This T cell receptor beta chain was obtained from a study of blood T cell repertoires in COVID-19. TCRdb's table, derived via immunoSEQ multiplex PCR, lists solely in-frame clones and lacks some. The table lists roughly 250,000 clones, roughly 79% of them singletons. Trimming took 10 bases from V and 8 from J; bases not matched to a gene: 13. CDR1 WNHNN and CDR2 SYGVQD come from the germline V gene (reference sequence). This CDR3 comprises 14 residues. The receptor was derived from an older woman with active or convalescent COVID-19. What was sequenced was peripheral blood. The chain combines TRBV10-1 with TRBJ2-1; 8 bases agree with TRBD2. In DNA, the CDR3 is TGCGCCACAAGCCTCGCGGGGGGTTATGATGAGCAGTTCTTC. As protein: CATSLAGGYDEQFF.